This T cell receptor beta chain was sequenced in a study of response to subunit inactivated influenza vaccine. Per the germline V gene, CDR1 is SGHRS and CDR2 is YFSETQ. V dropped 1 base and J dropped 3 bases, with 8 bases sitting between them. This CDR3 region has 15 residues. Each CDR3 protein is one row after TCRdb ran MiXCR on the RT-PCR reads. The table has more than 550,000 distinct CDR3 sequences, about 11% seen once. The sample holds a few counts of this clonotype. This same sample was also taken into another study, of T cells expressing NK-cell markers. That study reports: 5'RACE template switching built TCR beta cDNA with unique molecular identifiers. Sorting of alpha-beta TCR T cells alone was achieved in several experiments with an anti-gamma-delta TCR antibody. Of the CD8+ T cell pool in several donors, roughly 1.0-7.5% was accounted for by dominant NKG2C+ clonotypes. The CD3+CD56-NKG2C+ fraction of a handful of donors was likewise dominated by these clonotypes.

Sample: PBMCs from blood, taken on the day of vaccination. This chain joins TRBV5-1 and TRBJ2-6; unclear D gene. The TCR was taken from a man between 50 and 59 years old who received an inactivated influenza vaccine. In nucleotides, the CDR3 is TGCGCCAGCAGCTTGAGGCGAGGTGGGGCCAACGTCCTGACTTTC. Amino acids: CASSLRRGGANVLTF.